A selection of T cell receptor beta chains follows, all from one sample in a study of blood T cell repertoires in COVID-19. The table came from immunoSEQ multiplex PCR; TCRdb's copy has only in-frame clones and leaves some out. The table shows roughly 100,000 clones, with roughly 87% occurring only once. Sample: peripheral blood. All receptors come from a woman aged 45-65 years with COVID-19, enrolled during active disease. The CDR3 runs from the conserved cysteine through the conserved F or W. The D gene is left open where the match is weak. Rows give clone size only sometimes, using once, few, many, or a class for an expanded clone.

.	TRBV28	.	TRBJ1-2	TGTGCCAGCAGTTTCGACAGCTATGGCTACACCTTC	CASSFDSYGYTF
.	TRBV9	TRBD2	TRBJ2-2	TGTGCCAGCAGCCCCGGACTAGTTTCGGCCGGGGAGCTGTTTTTT	CASSPGLVSAGELFF
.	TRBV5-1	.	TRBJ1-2	TGCGCCAGCAGCTTTGAACAGGGTAGCGGCTACACCTTC	CASSFEQGSGYTF
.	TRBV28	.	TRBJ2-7	TGTGCCAGCAGACAACCGGGACAACCCTACGAGCAGTACTTC	CASRQPGQPYEQYF
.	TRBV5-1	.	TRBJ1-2	TGCGCCAGCAGCTTGGAGGGCAGCGGCTATGGCTACACCTTC	CASSLEGSGYGYTF
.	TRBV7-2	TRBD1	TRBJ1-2	TGTGCCAGCAGCTTAGCGGGCACAGGGGATTATGGCTACACCTTC	CASSLAGTGDYGYTF
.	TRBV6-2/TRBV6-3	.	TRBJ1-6	TGTGCCAGCAGCCCTACTTACGTGAACCACCGTAATTCACCCCTCCACTTT	CASSPTYVNHRNSPLHF
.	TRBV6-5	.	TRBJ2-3	TGTGCCAGCAGTTCGCGGGGTAGCGGCTCAGATACGCAGTATTTT	CASSSRGSGSDTQYF
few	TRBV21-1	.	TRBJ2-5	TGTGCCAGCAGCAAAGCGGGAGCGGGGCCACAAGAGACCCAGTACTTC	CASSKAGAGPQETQYF
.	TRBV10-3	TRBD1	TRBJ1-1	TGTGCCACGGGGACAGGCCTGGACACTGAAGCTTTCTTT	CATGTGLDTEAFF
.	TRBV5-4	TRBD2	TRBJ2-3	TGTGCCAGCAGCGGGGGACTAGCGGGGGTCGTAGATACGCAGTATTTT	CASSGGLAGVVDTQYF
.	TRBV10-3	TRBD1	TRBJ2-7	TGTGCCATCAGTGAGCTGGACAGGGGCCCCTACGAGCAGTACTTC	CAISELDRGPYEQYF
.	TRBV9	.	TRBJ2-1	TGTGCCAGCAGCGTAACTCAGGGGTCTGAGCAGTTCTTC	CASSVTQGSEQFF
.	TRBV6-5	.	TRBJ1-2	TGTGCCAGCAGCCAAGGGGACATCTATGGCTACACCTTC	CASSQGDIYGYTF
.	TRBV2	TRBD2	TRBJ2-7	TGTGCCAGCAATCGCGGGGGGGTAGCCTACGAGCAGTACTTC	CASNRGGVAYEQYF
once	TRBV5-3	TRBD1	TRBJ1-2	TGTGCCAGAAAAGGCCGGGACAGGGGGCCTGAAGCTAACTATGGCTACACCTTC	CARKGRDRGPEANYGYTF
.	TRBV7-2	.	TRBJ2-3	TGTGCCAGCAGCCTTCGAGAGGAGGATACGCAGTATTTT	CASSLREEDTQYF
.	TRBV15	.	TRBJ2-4	TGTGCCACCAGCAGAGATTTGGAGATAATGTTAGGCAAAAACATTCAGTACTTC	CATSRDLEIMLGKNIQYF
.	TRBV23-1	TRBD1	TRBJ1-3	TGCGCCAGCAGTCAATCTAGACAGGGGGCGGGAAACACCATATATTTT	CASSQSRQGAGNTIYF
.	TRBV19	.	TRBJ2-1	TGTGCCAGTAGTTTCGGCGGTCGGGATGAGCAGTTCTTC	CASSFGGRDEQFF
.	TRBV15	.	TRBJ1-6	TGTGCCACCAGCCGCATCGCAGGCGATAATTCACCCCTCCACTTT	CATSRIAGDNSPLHF
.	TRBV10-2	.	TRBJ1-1	TGCGCCAGCTTAGAGAACACTGAAGCTTTCTTT	CASLENTEAFF
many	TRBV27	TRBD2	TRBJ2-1	TGTGCCAGCAGTCCGCTGACTAGCGGGGGGACGGAGCAGTTCTTC	CASSPLTSGGTEQFF
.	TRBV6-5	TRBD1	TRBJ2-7	TGTGCCAGCAGTCTAGGACAGGGCGGCTACGAGCAGTACTTC	CASSLGQGGYEQYF
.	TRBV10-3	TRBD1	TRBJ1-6	TGTGCCATCAGTGTGTCAGGGGGCTTTTCACCCCTCCACTTT	CAISVSGGFSPLHF
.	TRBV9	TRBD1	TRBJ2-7	TGTGCCAGCAGCGCCCACCGGGACAGGGGCTCCTACGAGCAGTACTTC	CASSAHRDRGSYEQYF
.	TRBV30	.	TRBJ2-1	TGTGCCTGGAGTGTAGGAGTGAGTCGGTTCTTC	CAWSVGVSRFF
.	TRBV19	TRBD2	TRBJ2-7	TGTGCCAGTAGTACCGGACTAGCGGGGTATGAGCAGTACTTC	CASSTGLAGYEQYF
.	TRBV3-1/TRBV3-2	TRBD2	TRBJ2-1	TGTGCCAGCAGCCAAAGTACTAGCGGGACCACTTTTGGGCAGTTCTTC	CASSQSTSGTTFGQFF
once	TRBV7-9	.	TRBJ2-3	TGTGCCAGCAGCTTAGGCGGGTTAGATACGCAGTATTTT	CASSLGGLDTQYF
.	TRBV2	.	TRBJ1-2	TGTGCCAGCAGTGAGACGGCTCAGGGGAACTATGGCTACACCTTC	CASSETAQGNYGYTF
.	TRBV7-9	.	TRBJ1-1	TGTGCCAGCAGCTTAGCAGGGCGGGGGGACACTGAAGCTTTCTTT	CASSLAGRGDTEAFF
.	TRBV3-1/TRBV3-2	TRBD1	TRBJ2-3	TGTGCCAGCAAGCGACAGGGGGTAACAGATACGCAGTATTTT	CASKRQGVTDTQYF
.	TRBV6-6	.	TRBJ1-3	TGTGCCAGCAGTCGATCCGGACAGAGCTCTGGAAACACCATATATTTT	CASSRSGQSSGNTIYF
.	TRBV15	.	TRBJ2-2	TGTGCCACCAGCAGCCAGGGATTCATGACCGGGGAGCTGTTTTTT	CATSSQGFMTGELFF
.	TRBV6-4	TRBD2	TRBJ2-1	TGTGCCAGCACCCTAGAAGCGGGGGCCTACAATGAGCAGTTCTTC	CASTLEAGAYNEQFF
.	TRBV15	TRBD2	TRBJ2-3	TGTGCCACCAGCAGAGATTTGCTAGCGGGGAGAGATACGCAGTATTTT	CATSRDLLAGRDTQYF